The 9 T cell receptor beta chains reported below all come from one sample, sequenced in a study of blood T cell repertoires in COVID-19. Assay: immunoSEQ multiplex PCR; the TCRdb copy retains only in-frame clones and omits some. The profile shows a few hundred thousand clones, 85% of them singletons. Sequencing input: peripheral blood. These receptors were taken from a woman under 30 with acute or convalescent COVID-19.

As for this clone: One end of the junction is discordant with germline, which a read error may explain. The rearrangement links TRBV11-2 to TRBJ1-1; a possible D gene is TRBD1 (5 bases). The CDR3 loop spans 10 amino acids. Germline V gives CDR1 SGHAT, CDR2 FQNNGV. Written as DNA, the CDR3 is TGTGCCAGCAGCTCGACAGAGCCTAGGTTT. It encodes CASSSTEPRF.

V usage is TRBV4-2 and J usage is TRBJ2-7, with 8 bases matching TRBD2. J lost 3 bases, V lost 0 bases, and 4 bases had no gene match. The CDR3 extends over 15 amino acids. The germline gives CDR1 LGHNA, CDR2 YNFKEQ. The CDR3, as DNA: TGTGCCAGCAGCCAAGAAGCGGGAGTCGGCTACGAGCAGTACTTC. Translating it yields CASSQEAGVGYEQYF.

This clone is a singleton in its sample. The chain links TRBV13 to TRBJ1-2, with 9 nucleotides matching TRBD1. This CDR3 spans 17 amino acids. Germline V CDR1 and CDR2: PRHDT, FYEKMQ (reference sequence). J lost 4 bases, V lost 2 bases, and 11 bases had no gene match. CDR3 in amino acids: CASSLRQTGTGPYGYTF. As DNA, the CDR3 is TGTGCCAGCAGCTTACGACAAACCGGGACAGGGCCCTATGGCTACACCTTC.

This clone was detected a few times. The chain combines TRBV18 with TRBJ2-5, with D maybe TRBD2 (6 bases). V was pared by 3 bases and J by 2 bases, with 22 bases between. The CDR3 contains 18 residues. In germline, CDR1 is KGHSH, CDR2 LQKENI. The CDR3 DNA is TGTGCCAGCTCACCGAGACGTTCCGGGAGCTCTGGGCAAGAGACCCAGTACTTC. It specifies CASSPRRSGSSGQETQYF.

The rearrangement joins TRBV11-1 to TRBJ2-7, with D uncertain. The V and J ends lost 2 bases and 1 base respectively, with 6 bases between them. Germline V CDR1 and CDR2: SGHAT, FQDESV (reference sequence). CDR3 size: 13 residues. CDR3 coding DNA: TGTGCCAGCAGCTTAACAGCTTCCTACGAGCAGTACTTC. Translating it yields CASSLTASYEQYF.

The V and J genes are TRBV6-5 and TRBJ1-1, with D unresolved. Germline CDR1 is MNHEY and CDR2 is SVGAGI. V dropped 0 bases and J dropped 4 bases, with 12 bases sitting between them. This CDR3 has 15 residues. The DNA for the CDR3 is TGTGCCAGCAGTTACTCCGCTGCCGCGGCCACTGAAGCTTTCTTT. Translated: CASSYSAAAATEAFF.

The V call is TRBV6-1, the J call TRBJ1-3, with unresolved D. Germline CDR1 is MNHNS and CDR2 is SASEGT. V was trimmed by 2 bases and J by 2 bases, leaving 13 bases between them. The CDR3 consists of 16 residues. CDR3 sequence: CASSEREVSTGNTIYF. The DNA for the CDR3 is TGTGCCAGCAGTGAACGGGAGGTTTCAACTGGAAACACCATATATTTT.

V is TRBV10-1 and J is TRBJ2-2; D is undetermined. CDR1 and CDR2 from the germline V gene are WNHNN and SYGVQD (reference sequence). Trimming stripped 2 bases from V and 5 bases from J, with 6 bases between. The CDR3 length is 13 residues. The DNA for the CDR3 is TGCGCCAGCAGTGAGGGCCGTACCGGGGAGCTGTTTTTT. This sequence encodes CASSEGRTGELFF.

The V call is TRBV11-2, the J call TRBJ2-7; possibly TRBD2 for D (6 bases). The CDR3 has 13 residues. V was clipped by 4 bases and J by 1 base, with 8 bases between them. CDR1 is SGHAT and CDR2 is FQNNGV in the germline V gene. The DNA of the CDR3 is TGTGCCAGCAGCTCAGGAGGGTCCTACGAGCAGTACTTC. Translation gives CASSSGGSYEQYF.